The clone carrying this TCR beta chain was found many times. Antigen unknown. This sample was taken from a study of post-analysis software for immune sequencing data. Included in the TCR beta cDNA libraries were unique molecular identifiers. Once roughly 0.9 to 11 million T cells were used, roughly 0.5 million cDNA molecules resulted. TCRdb fed the PCR reads into MiXCR, producing one record per CDR3 protein. The table records fewer than 850,000 distinct CDR3 sequences, roughly 30% of them present only once. Study-wide points: Higher frequency in patients than in controls was seen for a handful of TRBV segments, with TRBV5-6, TRBV5-1 and TRBV20-1 among them. A significant reduction in normalized Chao1 diversity was observed in multiple sclerosis patients versus controls. Strong same-batch co-clustering of samples appeared with F measure clustering.

CDR3 length: 13 amino acids. Trimming removed 4 bases from V and 5 bases from J, with 12 bases in between. The germline CDR1 and CDR2 sequences are LGHNA and YSLEER. The receptor comes from a girl between 5 and 17 years old with multiple sclerosis. Material: blood. This sequence joins TRBV4-3 and TRBJ2-7; a weak D match, TRBD1 (5 bases). The CDR3 region has the DNA TGCGCCAGCAGCCTCTCCCCAGGGAACGAGCAGTACTTC. It is translated as CASSLSPGNEQYF.